Below are 2 T cell receptor beta chains sequenced from a single sample in a study of T cell repertoires in cytomegalovirus infection. For these receptors, no antigen is known. TCRdb redid the calling of the reads with MiXCR, one entry per CDR3 protein. The profile covers about 700,000 distinct CDR3 sequences, with around a third appearing a single time and about 20% taken by the ten largest. The material was cultured PBMCs, obtained from culture after CMV antigen stimulation. The receptors here all came from a human donor in good health (CMV status not recorded). Some clones in this sample may be carry-over from other donors' samples.

V is TRBV29-1 and J is TRBJ2-7, with no clear D. V lost 2 bases, J lost 2 bases, and 13 bases lay in between. From germline, CDR1 is SQVTM and CDR2 ANQGSEA. The CDR3 loop spans 14 amino acids. The CDR3 DNA sequence: TGCAGCGTTGAAAGTGCTGGGGTTACCTACGAGCAGTACTTC. It encodes CSVESAGVTYEQYF.

The gene calls are TRBV15 and TRBJ2-3; D is possibly TRBD1 (7 bases). CDR1 is LNHNV, CDR2 YYDKDF, per germline (reference sequence). Deletions cut 2 bases from V and 3 bases from J, with 12 bases between. The CDR3 has 15 amino acids. CDR3 sequence (DNA): TGTGCCACCAGCAGACTCTCAGGGGGGACAGATACGCAGTATTTT. Its protein is CATSRLSGGTDTQYF.